This T cell receptor (beta chain) was sequenced in a study of T cells in Graves' hyperthyroidism and ophthalmopathy. Unmatched junction bases numbered 11, after V lost 2 bases and J lost 7 bases. The CDR3 sequence is 16 residues long. CDR1 and CDR2 from the germline V gene are MNHNS and SASEGT. Amplification targeted TCR beta CDR3 regions from RNA transcripts. The HTBI primer set drove a first-round RT-PCR of the TCR CDR3. TCRdb independently ran MiXCR on the multiplex PCR reads; one entry per CDR3 protein. The table lists about 690,000 distinct CDR3 sequences, around 15% of them singletons. The chain joins TRBV6-1 to TRBJ2-1; TRBD2 agrees at 7 bases. The TCR sequence derives from a man aged 45-60 years with Graves' hyperthyroidism. Input material: blood. This chain's CDR3 is CASSESWRELGNEQFF. Written as DNA, the CDR3 is TGTGCCAGCAGTGAAAGTTGGCGGGAGCTCGGAAATGAGCAGTTCTTC.